This TCR beta chain was captured in a study of type 1 regulatory T cells (dated by TCRdb to 2020 to 2022). In the study overall: An in vitro protocol by which a Tr1-enriched, alloantigen-specific CD4 T cell product named T-allo10 was generated was characterized in the study. Patients with hematological malignancies who were receiving allogeneic hematopoietic stem cell transplantation were the group in which T-allo10 was being clinically evaluated.

The paper as a whole reports these results and caveats: A more restricted TCR repertoire was observed in Tr1 cells than in non-Tr1 cells, and this restriction was interpreted in the study as alloantigen-induced clonal expansion.

Comments on this clonotype: Its antigen remains undetermined. One base away there is no much larger clone; base qualities are not given.

Between the V and J ends, shortened by 0 bases and 2 bases respectively, the junction contains 11 bases. The CDR3 has 16 amino acids, counting the end cysteine and phenylalanine. The read is trimmed to its CDR3 DNA, 48 bases read in frame from base 1. In the germline V gene, CDR1 corresponds to SGHVS and CDR2 to FQNEAQ. These reads were obtained on an Illumina MiSeq. TCRdb reprocessing: public reads trimmed at Q25 with fastp, clones called with MiXCR, in-frame beta chains kept. A single entry per CDR3 protein holds the most common genes and DNA from its merged rows. The sample table shows about 65,000 distinct CDR3 sequences, and around 49% are seen once. About 2% of the sample goes to the ten largest clones.

The chain couples TRBV7-8 to TRBJ1-5; the D gene identity is not certain. The TCR comes from a human donor in good health. What was sequenced was cultured non-Tr1 T cells, either the whole culture or a sorted T cell fraction (not recorded which). Taken with the paper, the label for cell subset or site translates to: non-Tr1 population from the T-allo10 product. The CDR3 is CASSLAGFMGNQPQHF. The DNA sequence is given as TGTGCCAGCAGCTTAGCGGGGTTCATGGGCAATCAGCCCCAGCATTTT.